This T cell receptor beta chain was profiled in a study of Tregs in tolerant kidney transplant recipients. Study-level points and caveats: The most relevant donor-specific Treg TCRbeta repertoire apparently came from expansion with activated donor B cells.

Profiled with immunoSEQ multiplex PCR; TCRdb holds only in-frame clones, not every one. The data contain some 66,000 clones, approximately 92% of them singletons. The CDR3 is 16 residues long. The germline gives CDR1 SQVTM, CDR2 ANQGSEA. V dropped 0 bases and J dropped 5; count of bases not matched to a gene: 11. Unstimulated regulatory T cells (CD4+CD25+CD127-), CD4+CD25- non-regulatory cells, CD4 and CD8 cells were FACS-sorted from thawed PBMCs. Remarks on this clone: Its specificity is not known.

The chain employs TRBV29-1 and TRBJ2-5; TRBD1 agrees at 8 bases. The source material was CD8+ T cells from blood, sampled before the transplant. The sequence derives from a human donor who received a combined kidney and bone marrow transplant. CDR3 amino acids: CSVEDPGQGAGETQYF. For the CDR3, the DNA is TGCAGCGTTGAAGATCCCGGACAGGGAGCTGGTGAGACCCAGTACTTC.